Following are 13 T cell receptor beta chains from one sample sequenced in a study of cytomegalovirus exposure and HLA in healthy donors. Using immunoSEQ multiplex PCR, the repertoire was profiled, and TCRdb retains in-frame clones only, with some absent. Counted here are over 120,000 clones, roughly 90% occurring once; the ten biggest clones make up 4.5% to 5.5%. Material for sequencing was PBMCs. Receptors originate from a man between 18 and 29 years old in good health and CMV-seropositive.

This clone has a handful of counts. The chain links TRBV6-4 to TRBJ1-1, with D tentatively TRBD1 (5 bases). The V end was cut by 0 bases, the J end by 3 bases, with 8 bases between. The CDR3 consists of 14 residues. Germline values: CDR1 MRHNA, CDR2 SNTAGT. The DNA for the CDR3 is TGTGCCAGCAGTGACTCAGGGGAGGACACTGAAGCTTTCTTT. Its translation is CASSDSGEDTEAFF.

V gene TRBV15 combines with J gene TRBJ2-3; D may be TRBD2 (6 bases). V was clipped by 5 bases and J by 0 bases, with 15 bases between them. Per the germline V gene, CDR1 is LNHNV and CDR2 is YYDKDF (reference sequence). There are 16 residues in the CDR3. The CDR3 nucleotides read TGTGCCACCAGCTTCGGGGACTCCTGGAGCACAGATACGCAGTATTTT. Amino acid sequence: CATSFGDSWSTDTQYF.

This clone showed up just once. This rearrangement joins TRBV25-1 to TRBJ2-7; a weak D match, TRBD1 (6 bases). V was clipped by 5 bases and J by 6 bases, with 8 bases between them. Germline lookup yields CDR1 MGHDK and CDR2 SYGVNS. The CDR3 has 11 residues. CDR3 bases: TGTGCCAGCAGTTACAGGGCCGAGCAGTACTTC. Translation gives CASSYRAEQYF.

This sequence joins TRBV9 and TRBJ1-6, with unresolved D. The V gene's germline CDR1 is SGDLS and CDR2 YYNGEE. Trimming cost V 0 bases and J 0 bases, with 16 bases left between them. The CDR3 has 19 residues. Here the CDR3 DNA reads TGTGCCAGCAGCGTAGGAAGCGGCAGCCGGAGCTCCTATAATTCACCCCTCCACTTT. It is translated as CASSVGSGSRSSYNSPLHF.

The chain joins TRBV5-4 to TRBJ2-7, with 8 bases aligning to TRBD2. V was clipped by 4 bases and J by 5 bases; unmatched bases: 14. CDR1 is SGHNT and CDR2 is YYREEE in the germline V gene (reference sequence). This CDR3 region has 16 residues. CDR3 sequence: CASSLLRGSGVNEQYF. The CDR3 bases are TGTGCCAGCAGCCTGCTGAGAGGTAGCGGGGTCAACGAGCAGTACTTC.

The CDR3 sequence is CASSQEGLLGNTIYF. In DNA form, the CDR3 reads TGCGCCAGCAGCCAAGAGGGCCTGTTGGGAAACACCATATATTTT. The V gene is TRBV4-1, the J gene TRBJ1-3, with D unresolved. V gave up 0 bases and J gave up 4 bases, with 10 bases separating them. The germline CDR1 and CDR2 sequences are MGHRA and YSYEKL. The CDR3 is 15 amino acids.

V usage is TRBV5-4 and J usage is TRBJ2-1; TRBD2 agrees at 15 bases. Germline assignment: CDR1 SGHNT and CDR2 YYREEE (reference sequence). This CDR3 region has 14 residues. The ends lost 4 bases at V and 10 bases at J; junction bases unmatched: 3. The CDR3 region has the DNA TGTGCCAGCAGCCCCGGGACTAGCGGGAGGGAGCAGTTCTTC. Translating gives CASSPGTSGREQFF.

This chain joins TRBV5-1 and TRBJ2-1; 10 bases match TRBD1. The CDR3 is 15 residues long. Looked up from germline, CDR1 is SGHRS and CDR2 is YFSETQ. The V segment lost 2 bases and the J segment 6 bases; nucleotides outside the gene matches: 5. CDR3 region: CASSFRTGGSNEQFF. The CDR3 region has the DNA TGCGCCAGCAGCTTTCGGACAGGGGGAAGCAATGAGCAGTTCTTC.

The chain combines TRBV27 with TRBJ2-7; a weak D match, TRBD1 (6 bases). This CDR3 contains 16 residues. Germline CDR1 MNHEY, CDR2 SMNVEV (reference sequence). The V and J ends lost 5 bases and 6 bases respectively, with 23 bases between them. This CDR3 is CASSPAFRGPLGEQYF. The CDR3, as DNA: TGTGCCAGCAGTCCCGCCTTCAGGGGTCCCCTAGGCGAGCAGTACTTC.

The chain recombines TRBV7-2 with TRBJ2-2; D perhaps matches TRBD1 (6 bases). The CDR3 loop spans 16 amino acids. The ends were cut back, 5 bases at V and 5 bases at J, with 18 bases in the middle. Germline-derived CDR1 and CDR2 are SGHTA and FQGNSA. CDR3 amino acids: CASSHGLSRGTGELFF. The CDR3 DNA is TGTGCCAGCAGCCACGGGCTTTCCAGGGGAACCGGGGAGCTGTTTTTT.

This chain links TRBV10-1 with TRBJ1-1; D unresolved. The CDR3 has 13 amino acids. Trimming pared 4 bases from V and 2 bases from J, leaving 8 bases between. Germline lookup yields CDR1 WNHNN and CDR2 SYGVQD (reference sequence). The CDR3 protein is CASSASRNTEAFF. The CDR3, as DNA: TGCGCCAGCAGTGCCAGTCGTAACACTGAAGCTTTCTTT.

The rearrangement uses TRBV20-1 and TRBJ1-3; D ambiguous. The CDR3 has 11 amino acids. Per the germline V gene, CDR1 is DFQATT and CDR2 is SNEGSKA (reference sequence). The DNA for the CDR3 is TGCAGCTACCTTAGTAGCAACACCATATATTTT. It codes for CSYLSSNTIYF.

The V call is TRBV6-5, the J call TRBJ1-1; D perhaps matches TRBD1 (6 bases). This CDR3 spans 15 amino acids. V lost 0 bases to trimming and J lost 5 bases, with 13 bases between them. CDR1 is MNHEY and CDR2 is SVGAGI in the germline V gene. Here the CDR3 DNA reads TGTGCCAGCAGTTACTCCCGAGGGGGGGAAACTGAAGCTTTCTTT. Amino acids: CASSYSRGGETEAFF.